Listed below are T cell receptor beta chains from one sample, sequenced in a study of T cell clonotyping in hematopoietic cell transplantation. Generated by immunoSEQ multiplex PCR, the TCRdb table keeps only in-frame clones and is missing some. The profile shows around 7,300 clones, roughly 98% of them singletons. Sequencing was performed on PBMCs, taken 30 days after allogeneic stem cell transplant. These receptors were collected from a male patient between 60 and 69 years old who had an allogeneic stem cell transplant from a related donor, so the T cells may come from the graft donor. Some clones in this sample may be carry-over from other donors' samples. Both conserved end residues are part of each CDR3. The D gene is left open where the match is weak. Rows may omit the clone size; those that give it use once, few, many or a size class.

j_call	v_call	d_call	clone_size	cdr3_aa	cdr3_nt
TRBJ1-1	TRBV6-5	TRBD1	.	CASSLRQGGTEAFF	TGTGCCAGCAGTTTAAGACAGGGAGGCACTGAAGCTTTCTTT
TRBJ1-2	TRBV19	.	.	CASSIFPDSLIPYGYTF	TGTGCCAGTAGTATTTTCCCAGACAGTCTCATACCCTATGGCTACACCTTC
TRBJ2-6	TRBV19	.	once	CASSMEEGRQTSGANVLTF	TGTGCCAGTAGTATGGAGGAGGGCAGGCAAACCTCTGGGGCCAACGTCCTGACTTTC
TRBJ2-6	TRBV6-5	.	.	CASSYEQGRANVLTF	TGTGCCAGCAGTTACGAGCAGGGAAGGGCCAACGTCCTGACTTTC
TRBJ2-7	TRBV15	TRBD2	.	CATSRRQGLAGSYEQYF	TGTGCCACCAGCAGAAGACAAGGACTAGCGGGCTCCTACGAGCAGTACTTC
TRBJ2-1	TRBV11-2	.	.	CASSLSGPQLYNEQFF	TGTGCCAGCAGCTTATCAGGACCACAACTTTACAATGAGCAGTTCTTC
TRBJ1-5	TRBV1	.	.	CTSSQKGQGRNQPQHF	TGCACCAGCAGCCAAAAAGGACAGGGCCGCAATCAGCCCCAGCATTTT
TRBJ2-3	TRBV7-2	TRBD1	.	CASSRPGTGPGSSTDTQYF	TGTGCCAGCAGCCGCCCCGGGACAGGGCCTGGATCTAGCACAGATACGCAGTATTTT
TRBJ2-7	TRBV19	.	.	CASSIGWSRRAEQYF	TGTGCCAGTAGTATAGGCTGGAGCAGACGAGCCGAGCAGTACTTC
TRBJ1-3	TRBV28	.	.	CASSFMGDYSGNTIYF	TGTGCCAGCAGTTTTATGGGGGATTACTCTGGAAACACCATATATTTT
TRBJ2-3	TRBV11-3	TRBD2	once	CASSSWTSGGLGRGTQYF	TGTGCCAGCAGCTCATGGACTAGCGGGGGCCTCGGGAGGGGAACGCAGTATTTT
TRBJ2-1	TRBV5-6	TRBD2	.	CASSLGLAGSYNEQFF	TGTGCCAGCAGCTTAGGGCTAGCGGGTTCCTACAATGAGCAGTTCTTC
TRBJ1-1	TRBV28	.	.	CASSWGAPLNTEAFF	TGTGCCAGCAGTTGGGGGGCCCCCTTGAACACTGAAGCTTTCTTT
TRBJ2-7	TRBV4-3	TRBD1	.	CASSQDRGGAGGRYEQYF	TGCGCCAGCAGCCAAGATAGGGGAGGTGCAGGGGGCCGGTACGAGCAGTACTTC
TRBJ2-7	TRBV28	.	.	CASRGVGASYEQYF	TGTGCCAGCAGGGGAGTAGGGGCCTCCTACGAGCAGTACTTC
TRBJ2-3	TRBV7-6	.	.	CASSRAGVITDTQYF	TGTGCCAGCAGCCGTGCCGGGGTAATCACAGATACGCAGTATTTT
TRBJ2-1	TRBV5-1	TRBD2	once	CASSLRSGSSYNEQFF	TGCGCCAGCAGCTTGCGCAGCGGGAGCTCCTACAATGAGCAGTTCTTC
TRBJ2-3	TRBV7-9	.	.	CASSLRGQIGTDTQYF	TGTGCCAGCAGCTTACGCGGACAGATTGGCACAGATACGCAGTATTTT